Listed below are T cell receptor beta chains from one sample, sequenced in a study of T cells of healthy individuals. TCRdb used MiXCR to reprocess the 5' RACE reads, holding one entry per CDR3 protein. The sample lists 75,000 to 95,000 distinct CDR3 sequences, about 5.5% seen once, with roughly 7.6% in the top ten. The receptors stem from a female donor in good health. CDR3s include the opening cysteine and the closing phenylalanine or tryptophan. The order of the fields is clone size, V gene, D gene, J gene, CDR3 protein, CDR3 DNA. D genes are given only for firm matches. Clone size is stated in some rows and not others, as once, few, many or a class when expanded.

clone size: many
V gene: TRBV24-1
D gene: -
J gene: TRBJ2-2
CDR3 protein: CATSDSPNTGELFF
CDR3 DNA: TGTGCCACCAGTGACAGCCCCAACACCGGGGAGCTGTTTTTT

clone size: many
V gene: TRBV20-1
D gene: TRBD2
J gene: TRBJ2-5
CDR3 protein: CSASALAGVGRETQYF
CDR3 DNA: TGCAGTGCTAGCGCCCTAGCGGGAGTCGGGAGGGAGACCCAGTACTTC

clone size: -
V gene: TRBV3-1
D gene: TRBD2
J gene: TRBJ2-5
CDR3 protein: CASTGGGETQYF
CDR3 DNA: TGTGCCAGCACGGGAGGTGGAGAGACCCAGTACTTC

clone size: many
V gene: TRBV28
D gene: -
J gene: TRBJ2-7
CDR3 protein: CASSLNAGQNYEQYF
CDR3 DNA: TGTGCCAGCAGTCTCAACGCGGGACAGAACTACGAGCAGTACTTC

clone size: many
V gene: TRBV19
D gene: TRBD1
J gene: TRBJ1-6
CDR3 protein: CASSATTGGYNSPLHF
CDR3 DNA: TGTGCCAGTAGTGCCACGACAGGGGGATATAATTCACCCCTCCACTTT

clone size: many
V gene: TRBV7-2
D gene: -
J gene: TRBJ1-5
CDR3 protein: CASSLGGRDQPQHF
CDR3 DNA: TGTGCCAGCAGCTTAGGCGGCAGGGACCAGCCCCAGCATTTT

clone size: many
V gene: TRBV2
D gene: TRBD1
J gene: TRBJ1-4
CDR3 protein: CASTGRQGDEKLFF
CDR3 DNA: TGTGCCAGCACCGGGCGTCAGGGGGATGAAAAACTGTTTTTT

clone size: many
V gene: TRBV6-2/TRBV6-3
D gene: -
J gene: TRBJ2-5
CDR3 protein: CASSQGSGSRVETQYF
CDR3 DNA: TGTGCCAGCTCTCAAGGGTCGGGATCGAGGGTTGAGACCCAGTACTTC

clone size: many
V gene: TRBV7-9
D gene: -
J gene: TRBJ1-2
CDR3 protein: CASSSGTPRLYGYTF
CDR3 DNA: TGTGCCAGCAGCTCAGGGACGCCCCGTTTATATGGCTACACCTTC

clone size: few
V gene: TRBV20-1
D gene: -
J gene: TRBJ1-2
CDR3 protein: CSATGRAYGYTF
CDR3 DNA: TGCAGTGCTACGGGCAGGGCCTATGGCTACACCTTC

clone size: many
V gene: TRBV13
D gene: TRBD1
J gene: TRBJ1-1
CDR3 protein: CAAGDREKISDTEAFF
CDR3 DNA: TGTGCCGCGGGGGACAGGGAGAAAATAAGCGACACTGAAGCTTTCTTT

clone size: -
V gene: TRBV20-1
D gene: -
J gene: TRBJ1-1
CDR3 protein: CSARAVSRNTEAFF
CDR3 DNA: TGCAGTGCTAGAGCGGTTAGCAGGAACACTGAAGCTTTCTTT

clone size: -
V gene: TRBV5-6
D gene: TRBD2
J gene: TRBJ2-7
CDR3 protein: CASSLALAGAREQYF
CDR3 DNA: TGTGCCAGCAGCTTGGCGCTAGCGGGAGCTCGGGAGCAGTACTTC

clone size: many
V gene: TRBV7-9
D gene: TRBD1
J gene: TRBJ1-5
CDR3 protein: CASSLALGTGEGNQPQHF
CDR3 DNA: TGTGCCAGCAGCTTAGCGTTAGGGACAGGGGAAGGCAATCAGCCCCAGCATTTT

clone size: many
V gene: TRBV28
D gene: -
J gene: TRBJ2-3
CDR3 protein: CAIEPDPTGDTQYF
CDR3 DNA: TGTGCCATCGAGCCCGACCCCACGGGAGATACGCAGTATTTT

clone size: few
V gene: TRBV28
D gene: -
J gene: TRBJ1-2
CDR3 protein: CASSSPGRDLNYGYTF
CDR3 DNA: TGTGCCAGCAGTTCCCCTGGCAGGGACCTTAACTATGGCTACACCTTC

clone size: many
V gene: TRBV18
D gene: -
J gene: TRBJ2-7
CDR3 protein: CASSPPIAVGEQYF
CDR3 DNA: TGTGCCAGCTCACCACCAATCGCCGTTGGGGAGCAGTACTTC

clone size: few
V gene: TRBV7-2
D gene: TRBD1
J gene: TRBJ1-1
CDR3 protein: CASSFQTGGAEAFF
CDR3 DNA: TGTGCCAGCAGCTTTCAAACAGGGGGCGCTGAAGCTTTCTTT

clone size: -
V gene: TRBV6-6
D gene: TRBD1
J gene: TRBJ1-1
CDR3 protein: CASSLNRGRGWLEAFF
CDR3 DNA: TGTGCCAGCAGTCTTAACAGGGGGCGCGGATGGCTGGAAGCTTTCTTT

clone size: many
V gene: TRBV7-2
D gene: TRBD2
J gene: TRBJ2-2
CDR3 protein: CVTTGTRNTGELFF
CDR3 DNA: TGTGTCACGACCGGGACTAGAAACACCGGGGAGCTGTTTTTT

clone size: many
V gene: TRBV5-1
D gene: TRBD1
J gene: TRBJ1-5
CDR3 protein: CASIDPRQGHQPQHF
CDR3 DNA: TGCGCCAGCATCGATCCTAGACAGGGCCATCAGCCCCAGCATTTT

clone size: -
V gene: TRBV7-2
D gene: -
J gene: TRBJ1-1
CDR3 protein: CASSLVPQNTEAFF
CDR3 DNA: TGTGCCAGCAGCTTAGTTCCACAGAACACTGAAGCTTTCTTT

clone size: few
V gene: TRBV7-9
D gene: -
J gene: TRBJ1-1
CDR3 protein: CASSLFPEAFF
CDR3 DNA: TGTGCCAGCAGCTTATTCCCTGAAGCTTTCTTT

clone size: many
V gene: TRBV20-1
D gene: TRBD2
J gene: TRBJ2-3
CDR3 protein: CSARDRTSGTTDTQYF
CDR3 DNA: TGCAGTGCTAGAGATCGGACTAGCGGGACGACAGATACGCAGTATTTT

clone size: -
V gene: TRBV19
D gene: -
J gene: TRBJ2-1
CDR3 protein: CASSYGRWGQNEQFF
CDR3 DNA: TGTGCCAGTAGTTACGGGCGCTGGGGCCAGAATGAGCAGTTCTTC

clone size: many
V gene: TRBV20-1
D gene: -
J gene: TRBJ1-1
CDR3 protein: CSARTQGMNTEAFF
CDR3 DNA: TGCAGTGCTAGAACCCAGGGGATGAACACTGAAGCTTTCTTT

clone size: -
V gene: TRBV12-3/TRBV12-4
D gene: -
J gene: TRBJ2-7
CDR3 protein: CASSSLRGNEQYF
CDR3 DNA: TGTGCCAGCAGTTCTTTAAGGGGGAACGAGCAGTACTTC

clone size: many
V gene: TRBV6-4
D gene: -
J gene: TRBJ2-2
CDR3 protein: CATGGGDTGELFF
CDR3 DNA: TGTGCCACTGGAGGGGGCGACACCGGGGAGCTGTTTTTT

clone size: many
V gene: TRBV3-1
D gene: -
J gene: TRBJ2-7
CDR3 protein: CASSGGSLYYEQYF
CDR3 DNA: TGTGCCAGCAGCGGGGGATCCCTGTACTACGAGCAGTACTTC

clone size: -
V gene: TRBV6-2/TRBV6-3
D gene: -
J gene: TRBJ1-1
CDR3 protein: CASSYSDTSNTEASF
CDR3 DNA: TGTGCCAGCAGTTACTCGGACACCTCGAACACTGAAGCTTCCTTT

clone size: many
V gene: TRBV18
D gene: -
J gene: TRBJ2-3
CDR3 protein: CASSPDEISPDTQYF
CDR3 DNA: TGTGCCAGCTCACCGGACGAGATTAGCCCAGATACGCAGTATTTT

clone size: few
V gene: TRBV5-1
D gene: TRBD2
J gene: TRBJ2-3
CDR3 protein: CASSLVATSGTDTQYF
CDR3 DNA: TGCGCCAGCAGCTTGGTAGCGACTAGCGGCACAGATACGCAGTATTTT

clone size: many
V gene: TRBV4-3
D gene: -
J gene: TRBJ1-1
CDR3 protein: CASSQGRHEVNTEAFF
CDR3 DNA: TGCGCCAGCAGCCAAGGGCGCCACGAGGTCAACACTGAAGCTTTCTTT

clone size: -
V gene: TRBV30
D gene: -
J gene: TRBJ2-1
CDR3 protein: CAWNRDSHNEQFF
CDR3 DNA: TGTGCCTGGAACCGGGACTCTCACAATGAGCAGTTCTTC

clone size: many
V gene: TRBV19
D gene: TRBD2
J gene: TRBJ2-5
CDR3 protein: CASSIGGGETQYF
CDR3 DNA: TGTGCCAGTAGTATAGGCGGGGGAGAGACCCAGTACTTC

clone size: -
V gene: TRBV19
D gene: -
J gene: TRBJ2-1
CDR3 protein: CASSNTGRMNEQFF
CDR3 DNA: TGTGCCAGTAGTAACACAGGGCGAATGAATGAGCAGTTCTTC

clone size: few
V gene: TRBV12-3/TRBV12-4
D gene: TRBD2
J gene: TRBJ2-7
CDR3 protein: CASSPIAGSWDEQYF
CDR3 DNA: TGTGCCAGCAGTCCCATAGCGGGGTCCTGGGACGAGCAGTACTTC

clone size: few
V gene: TRBV7-9
D gene: -
J gene: TRBJ2-7
CDR3 protein: CASSFLSSYEQYF
CDR3 DNA: TGTGCCAGCAGCTTCTTAAGTTCCTACGAGCAGTACTTC

clone size: many
V gene: TRBV9
D gene: -
J gene: TRBJ2-5
CDR3 protein: CASSVQGRETQYF
CDR3 DNA: TGTGCCAGCAGCGTTCAGGGTAGGGAGACCCAGTACTTC

clone size: many
V gene: TRBV24-1
D gene: TRBD2
J gene: TRBJ2-3
CDR3 protein: CATSVPGIAGGSTDTQYF
CDR3 DNA: TGTGCCACCAGTGTCCCCGGGATAGCGGGAGGATCCACAGATACGCAGTATTTT

clone size: many
V gene: TRBV9
D gene: TRBD1
J gene: TRBJ2-7
CDR3 protein: CASSAETGASYEQYF
CDR3 DNA: TGTGCCAGCAGCGCCGAGACAGGGGCGTCGTACGAGCAGTACTTC

clone size: many
V gene: TRBV30
D gene: -
J gene: TRBJ1-1
CDR3 protein: CAWSRASWAAFF
CDR3 DNA: TGTGCCTGGAGTAGGGCGTCTTGGGCAGCTTTCTTT

clone size: many
V gene: TRBV11-1
D gene: -
J gene: TRBJ2-3
CDR3 protein: CASDKGENTQYF
CDR3 DNA: TGTGCCAGCGACAAAGGGGAAAATACGCAGTATTTT

clone size: many
V gene: TRBV29-1
D gene: -
J gene: TRBJ2-7
CDR3 protein: CSVAGTTNEQYF
CDR3 DNA: TGCAGCGTGGCAGGCACTACCAACGAGCAGTACTTC